This T cell receptor (beta chain) appears in the sequencing data of a study of T-cell reconstitution after alpha-beta-depleted transplantation in children. Whole-study results and caveats: Once a year had passed after transplant, T-cell counts and diversity came mostly from newly produced T cells.

This CDR3 has 15 amino acids. Germline V gives CDR1 MNHEY, CDR2 SMNVEV (reference sequence). V was clipped by 5 bases and J by 4 bases; unmatched bases: 8. About this clonotype itself: Its cognate antigen is unknown.

Preparing the TCRbeta library involved the use of unique molecular identifiers. TCRdb itself ran the PCR reads through MiXCR, one entry per CDR3 protein. The sample holds approximately 500,000 distinct CDR3 sequences, around 27% seen once. The chain is built from TRBV27 and TRBJ1-5; 7 bases are a match to TRBD1. The TCR was taken from a boy in the first two years of life with Wiskott-Aldrich syndrome, due to receive a stem cell transplant. The input for sequencing was PBMCs, taken before TCRalphabeta/CD19-depleted stem cell transplant. In nucleotides, the CDR3 is TGTGCCAGCAGTAAAGAGACAGGGATTAATCAGCCCCAGCATTTT. It is translated as CASSKETGINQPQHF.